Detailed here is one TCR beta chain. The target antigen is unknown. Among CD8+ T cells, naive ones were CD45RO-CCR7+CD27+CD95-. The CDR3 loop spans 15 amino acids. Germline V lookup: CDR1 SNHLY, CDR2 FYNNEI. The data belong to a study of CXCR3-negative and CXCR3-positive naive CD8 T cells. Background on the study: Each library held about 1.5 +/- 0.3 million TRB reads, 120 million to 150 million in total. Whole-study findings and limits: Naive CXCR3-positive and CXCR3-negative cells shared similar TRBV-TRBJ usage, unlike memory cells. TRB CDR3s of CXCR3-positive naive cells were more hydrophobic than those of CXCR3-negative naive cells.

UMI-labeled TRB cDNA libraries were prepared by 5' RACE. One entry per CDR3 protein, without DNA, is what TCRdb gives after re-calling the 5' RACE reads. This sample contains 150,000 to 180,000 distinct CDR3 sequences. This sequence originates from a human donor in good health. Some clones in this sample may be carry-over from other donors' samples. The sequencing input was naive CXCR3+ CD8+ T cells from blood. Subset given: CD45RO-CCR7+CD27+CD95- naive CD8+ T cells expressing CXCR3 (TNR3+). The rearrangement joins TRBV2 to TRBJ2-1; checking the TCRdb D call of TRBD2 is not possible without DNA. CDR3: CASSRTSGGHNEQFF.